Below are 25 T cell receptor beta chains sequenced from a single sample in a study of cytomegalovirus exposure and HLA in healthy donors (dated by TCRdb to the late 2010s). The library was obtained by the immunoSEQ multiplex PCR assay. For the multiplex PCR, a mixture combining 60 forward primers for TCR Vbeta segments and 13 reverse primers for TCR Jbeta segments was used. The table was pulled from immuneACCESS by TCRdb, which kept in-frame rearrangements only. Such tables lose some clones; where checked, under half of the loss comes from unresolved V genes, and the rest has no known cause. The sample yields 150,000 to 200,000 clones; roughly 73% were counted once. The ten largest clonotypes hold over 4.5% of the sample. The sequenced sample consisted of PBMCs. The receptors come from a male donor in good health and CMV-seronegative.

The chain is built from TRBV7-3 and TRBJ2-3; D gene unclear. This CDR3 contains 16 residues. V was trimmed by 5 bases and J by 0 bases, leaving 15 bases between them. Germline loops: CDR1 SGHTA, CDR2 FQGTGA. CDR3 amino acids: CASSPGADTSTDTQYF. CDR3 DNA sequence: TGTGCCAGCAGCCCTGGAGCCGATACTAGCACAGATACGCAGTATTTT.

The chain has TRBV5-1 and TRBJ2-5; D is perhaps TRBD1 (5 bases). Looked up from germline, CDR1 is SGHRS and CDR2 is YFSETQ. CDR3 length: 14 amino acids. Trimming removed 0 bases at V and 4 bases at J, with 10 bases between. CDR3 in DNA: TGCGCCAGCAGCTTGGGGTTGCAGGGAGAGACCCAGTACTTC. This encodes CASSLGLQGETQYF.

This clone was seen only a few times. This chain joins TRBV28 and TRBJ2-7, with TRBD2 matching 10 bases. J gave up 5 bases and V 5 bases, and 12 bases lay outside the gene matches. The germline V gene encodes CDR1 MDHEN and CDR2 SYDVKM. This CDR3 is built from 16 residues. CDR3 in DNA: TGTGCCAGCAGTCGCAGATCCACTAGCGGGATGAACGAGCAGTACTTC. Protein product: CASSRRSTSGMNEQYF.

The V call is TRBV11-1, the J call TRBJ1-4; D call uncertain. The germline V gene has CDR1 SGHAT and CDR2 FQDESV (reference sequence). The CDR3 covers 13 residues. V was pared by 4 bases and J by 0 bases, with 3 bases between. CDR3 sequence reads: CASSSSTNEKLFF. The CDR3 DNA reads TGTGCCAGCAGCTCTTCAACTAATGAAAAACTGTTTTTT.

The V call is TRBV14, the J call TRBJ2-3; D remains unclear. V was clipped by 1 base and J by 14 bases, with 13 bases between them. The V gene's germline CDR1 is SGHDN and CDR2 FVKESK. The CDR3 is 12 amino acids. The CDR3 protein is CASSQGRLVRYF. CDR3 in DNA: TGTGCCAGCAGCCAAGGGCGGCTAGTTCGGTATTTT.

This clone turned up a few times. The gene calls are TRBV6-1 and TRBJ2-7; 12 nucleotides line up with TRBD1. After removal of 3 bases from V and 6 bases from J, the junction contained 6 bases not matched to a gene. The CDR3 covers 15 residues. Germline loops: CDR1 MNHNS, CDR2 SASEGT. CDR3 in amino acids: CASSEGQGALGEQYF. In DNA form, the CDR3 reads TGTGCCAGCAGTGAGGGACAGGGGGCGCTTGGCGAGCAGTACTTC.

The table lists this clone with a few counts. The chain joins TRBV19 to TRBJ2-2; TRBD2 matches 8 bases. J was trimmed by 5 bases and V by 7 bases; bases with no gene match: 9. This CDR3 has 15 amino acids. Germline V lookup: CDR1 LNHDA, CDR2 SQIVND (reference sequence). The CDR3 DNA sequence: TGTGCCAGTACACGGCTAGCGGGTATGACCGGGGAGCTGTTTTTT. Translated, it gives CASTRLAGMTGELFF.

CDR3 region: CASSPAGLYEQYF. Written as DNA, the CDR3 is TGTGCCAGCTCACCGGCAGGCCTCTACGAGCAGTACTTC. The gene calls are TRBV18 and TRBJ2-7, with D unclear. There are 13 residues in the CDR3. The germline V gene encodes CDR1 KGHSH and CDR2 LQKENI. V was trimmed by 3 bases and J by 3 bases, leaving 9 bases between them.

The J gene is TRBJ1-1, the V gene TRBV5-4, with 7 bases that match TRBD1. CDR3 length: 13 residues. The V gene's germline CDR1 is SGHNT and CDR2 YYREEE (reference sequence). V shed 2 bases, J shed 4 bases, and the junction held 2 bases outside the gene matches. CDR3 bases: TGTGCCAGCAGCTTTACAGGGGTCACTGAAGCTTTCTTT. Translating gives CASSFTGVTEAFF.

The chain employs TRBV7-8 and TRBJ1-1; no clear D gene. V was clipped by 3 bases and J by 1 base, with 9 bases between them. Germline lookup yields CDR1 SGHVS and CDR2 FQNEAQ. The CDR3 runs to 14 residues. This CDR3 reads CASSFRTENTEAFF. The CDR3 nucleotides read TGTGCCAGCAGCTTCAGGACTGAGAACACTGAAGCTTTCTTT. Together with reference TRBV7-8 and TRBJ1-1, the CDR3 gives the full variable domain: GAGVSQSPRYKVAKRGQDVALRCDPISGHVSLFWYQQALGQGPEFLTYFQNEAQLDKSGLPSDRFFAERPEGSVSTLKIQRTQQEDSAVYLCASSFRTENTEAFFGQGTRLTVV.

The V gene is TRBV10-3, the J gene TRBJ2-5; D is unclear. The V end was cut by 4 bases, the J end by 5 bases, with 11 bases between. The germline CDR1 and CDR2 sequences are ENHRY and SYGVKD. This CDR3 has 13 amino acids. The CDR3 DNA is TGTGCCATCAGTGGACATCTCACGGAGACCCAGTACTTC. Protein product: CAISGHLTETQYF.

This rearrangement joins TRBV28 to TRBJ2-5; 9 nucleotides match TRBD1. The CDR3 length is 13 residues. CDR1 and CDR2 (germline): MDHEN, SYDVKM. J lost 4 bases, V lost 7 bases, and 4 bases had no gene match. The CDR3 DNA is TGTGCCAGCACAACAGGGGGCCGAGAGACCCAGTACTTC. Translated, it gives CASTTGGRETQYF.

This sequence joins TRBV6-5 and TRBJ2-6; D possibly corresponds to TRBD1 (5 bases). The germline V gene has CDR1 MNHEY and CDR2 SVGAGI. The ends were cut back, 5 bases at V and 2 bases at J, with 10 bases in the middle. CDR3 size: 15 residues. CDR3 sequence (DNA): TGTGCCAGCAGTAGGACATTACCTGGGGCCAACGTCCTGACTTTC. Amino acid sequence: CASSRTLPGANVLTF.

This clone was recorded a few times. The rearrangement links TRBV5-1 to TRBJ2-7; TRBD1 is a possible D gene (5 bases). This CDR3 has 13 amino acids. Germline lookup yields CDR1 SGHRS and CDR2 YFSETQ. Trimming left V 1 base short and J 2 bases short, with 7 bases between. The chain's CDR3 is CASSLQGAYEQYF. The CDR3 nucleotides read TGCGCCAGCAGCTTGCAGGGTGCCTACGAGCAGTACTTC.

The V gene is TRBV6-6, the J gene TRBJ2-1; 7 nucleotides line up with TRBD1. Germline V lookup: CDR1 MNHNY, CDR2 SVGAGI (reference sequence). This CDR3 contains 14 residues. Unmatched junction bases numbered 7, after V lost 5 bases and J lost 6 bases. CDR3 sequence reads: CASSTGQASNEQFF. The CDR3, as DNA: TGTGCCAGCAGTACAGGACAGGCGTCCAATGAGCAGTTCTTC.

The chain combines TRBV27 with TRBJ1-2, with no clear D. Trimming stripped 2 bases from V and 2 bases from J, with 9 bases between. Germline loops: CDR1 MNHEY, CDR2 SMNVEV (reference sequence). This CDR3 spans 14 amino acids. DNA for the CDR3: TGTGCCAGCAGTTTAATAGCCAGAAACTATGGCTACACCTTC. It encodes CASSLIARNYGYTF.

This clone was seen just once. This chain connects TRBV19 to TRBJ1-4, with 10 bases that match TRBD1. Germline CDR1 and CDR2: LNHDA and SQIVND (reference sequence). The CDR3 runs 14 residues. With V trimmed by 4 bases and J by 8 bases, 4 bases remained unmatched. CDR3 nucleotides: TGTGCCAGTAGTAAGGGACAGGGGAAAGAAAAACTGTTTTTT. Protein product: CASSKGQGKEKLFF.

The chain couples TRBV6-1 to TRBJ2-2; D might be TRBD2 (6 bases). This CDR3 is built from 12 residues. CDR1 and CDR2 from the germline V gene are MNHNS and SASEGT. V lost 6 bases, J lost 6 bases, and 8 bases lay in between. CDR3 bases: TGTGCCAGCAGGCGCGGGGCCGGGGAGCTGTTTTTT. Translated, it gives CASRRGAGELFF.

The chain employs TRBV28 and TRBJ1-5; D is unresolved. The length of the CDR3 is 13 residues. V was trimmed by 6 bases and J by 4 bases, leaving 10 bases between them. The germline V gene has CDR1 MDHEN and CDR2 SYDVKM. CDR3 sequence: CASRRLVNQPQHF. Written as DNA, the CDR3 is TGTGCCAGCAGGAGATTAGTTAATCAGCCCCAGCATTTT.

This chain uses TRBV29-1 with TRBJ2-1, with 7 bases that match TRBD2. The CDR3 sequence is 15 residues long. V shed 6 bases, J shed 8 bases, and the junction held 16 bases outside the gene matches. CDR1 is SQVTM and CDR2 is ANQGSEA in the germline V gene. The CDR3 bases are TGCAGCGTGGGAGGGGCCGCCCTTGTGGGCGATGAGCAGTTCTTC. Protein sequence: CSVGGAALVGDEQFF.

This rearrangement joins TRBV9 to TRBJ1-2, with TRBD1 identical over 8 bases. The germline V gene encodes CDR1 SGDLS and CDR2 YYNGEE. CDR3 length equals 15 residues. J was trimmed by 4 bases and V by 4 bases; bases with no gene match: 9. In DNA, the CDR3 is TGTGCCAGCAGCTCATTCAGGGGGCCTGGCTATGGCTACACCTTC. Encoded protein: CASSSFRGPGYGYTF.

This clone was found a few times. CDR3 bases: TGTGCCAGCAGCTTGGCTAGCGAGCAGTACTTC. Amino acids: CASSLASEQYF. The V and J genes are TRBV5-4 and TRBJ2-7; D remains ambiguous. Germline CDR1 and CDR2: SGHNT and YYREEE (reference sequence). The ends were cut back, 0 bases at V and 6 bases at J, with 4 bases in the middle. The CDR3 loop spans 11 amino acids.

The gene calls are TRBV27 and TRBJ2-1; 9 bases are a match to TRBD2. The germline CDR1 and CDR2 sequences are MNHEY and SMNVEV (reference sequence). The length of the CDR3 is 18 residues. Germline trimming cut 5 bases from V and 0 bases from J; bases unmatched to any gene: 11. CDR3 bases: TGTGCCAGCAGTATACTCTACCTTAGCGGGGGCTCCTACAATGAGCAGTTCTTC. Protein product: CASSILYLSGGSYNEQFF.

The V gene is TRBV4-2, the J gene TRBJ1-5; TRBD1 might be the D (6 bases). The CDR3 is 15 residues long. Per germline, CDR1 LGHNA and CDR2 YNFKEQ. Trimming cost V 4 bases and J 3 bases, with 13 bases left between them. The CDR3 region is CASSLKGDTNQPQHF. DNA of the CDR3: TGTGCCAGCAGCCTCAAAGGGGACACCAATCAGCCCCAGCATTTT.

This clone was seen only once. The genes are TRBV2 and TRBJ2-7; possible D gene TRBD1, 6 bases. V lost 6 bases and J lost 5, with 11 bases in between. There are 12 residues in the CDR3. Germline loops: CDR1 SNHLY, CDR2 FYNNEI. This chain's CDR3 is CASRQGRNEQYF. CDR3 bases: TGTGCCAGCAGGCAGGGGAGAAACGAGCAGTACTTC.